The entry below describes one T cell receptor beta chain. Its antigen is currently not known. Per-base quality was not reported, and no clone a single base away is much larger than it. TCRbeta CDR3 regions were amplified from genomic DNA using the immunoSEQ Assay, a bias-controlled multiplex PCR. In the authors' own workflow: The number of nucleated cells in each sample was estimated by amplification of reference gene primers within the assay. Sequence reads were collapsed and filtered to measure the absolute abundance of every unique TCRbeta CDR3 rearrangement. For each sample, productive Simpson clonality was calculated as the square root of Simpson's diversity index over productive rearrangements. This immuneACCESS table, as held by TCRdb, lists in-frame sequences with V and J called but not all clones. Of the missing ones, under half trace to an unresolved V gene in checked studies; the others have no known cause. V and J calls and clone size are as listed in that table; D and trimming were resolved from the DNA. Across this sample there are about 150,000 clones, with 80% seen only once. The ten biggest clones cover roughly 0.58% of the sample.

Collaborating institutions collected whole blood in K2EDTA tubes following their own protocols. For TCRbeta analysis, collaborators shipped samples in one of three forms: frozen whole blood, isolated PBMCs, or DNA extracted from either of those sample types. Counted from cysteine to phenylalanine, this CDR3 has 17 amino acids. This entry keeps only the CDR3 DNA: 51 bases, framed from base 1. For this chain, trimming is 3 bases at the V end and 0 bases at the J end, and the number of junction bases without a gene match is 4. The germline V gene encodes CDR1 LNHDA and CDR2 SQIVND (reference sequence). This entry is derived from a study of blood T cell repertoires in COVID-19 (dated by TCRdb to 2020 to 2021). At the level of the whole study: Samples covering the acute and convalescent phases of COVID-19 were provided by collaborators in the United States, Italy and Spain. The material from the prospective study consisted of cDNA or gDNA derived from T cells, B-cell-depleted T cells, or PBMCs. Deeply sampled blood TCRbeta repertoires from subjects exposed to, actively infected with, or recovered from COVID-19 were included in the dataset. A freely available public database, intended as a resource for researchers studying the immune response to SARS-CoV-2, is where the repertoires were released. Samples were obtained from the ongoing ImmuneRACE study (first 160 participants) and from some 1,300 subjects provided by 6 global collaborators. Sample metadata almost always included a de-identified subject ID, COVID-19 status, age in years and sex. Where available, HLA class I and class II types were obtained from metadata supplied by the sample provider rather than from assay-based typing. The paper's findings and limits, for the study overall: The quantity of clinical and demographic metadata differed by source and by participant and was supplied without curation.

The sequencing sample was made of peripheral blood. The chain is encoded by TRBV19 joined to TRBJ2-3; 12 central nucleotides agree with TRBD2. The sequence was collected from a man in his 60s with acute or convalescent COVID-19. At the DNA level, the sequence is TGTGCCAGTAGTATTCTCGGGACTAGCGGGAGCACAGATACGCAGTATTTT. This yields the protein CASSILGTSGSTDTQYF.